The source of this T cell receptor (beta chain) is a study of metastatic and nonmetastatic thyroid tumors. Study-level background: Both malignant and benign thyroid patients supplied peripheral blood and tumor or nodule tissue samples, across which the repertoires of these patients were then compared.

With MiXCR, TCRdb called clones anew from the PCR reads. The sample contains 19,000 or so clones, 28% of which appear only once. Every patient was untreated before thyroid surgery. This clone occurred many times. The CDR3 covers 17 residues. CDR1 and CDR2 from the germline V gene are SQVTM and ANQGSEA. V gave up 0 bases and J gave up 3 bases, with 18 bases separating them. The origin of this receptor is a male donor with papillary thyroid cancer or a benign thyroid nodule (not recorded which). Some clones in this sample may be carry-over from other donors' samples. The chain is built from TRBV29-1 and TRBJ2-1; no definite D call. The sequencing input was tumor tissue. CDR3: CSVEDGVRTRFYNEQFF. CDR3 bases: TGCAGCGTTGAAGATGGGGTTAGAACACGTTTCTACAATGAGCAGTTCTTC.